The present T cell receptor (beta chain) was sequenced within a study of shared clonotypes between healthy human individuals. Study-level results: Sequencing depth was expected to affect clonotype sharing among donors. Larger estimated richness was generally recorded for naive subsets relative to memory subsets.

Losses at the gene ends were 8 bases for V and 1 base for J; bases not matched to a gene: 0. This CDR3 comprises 14 residues. The germline gives CDR1 LNHDA, CDR2 SQIVND (reference sequence). A word on this clone: Its specificity is unknown.

Sequencing was performed with immunoSEQ multiplex PCR; in TCRdb, only in-frame clones are kept and a portion is missing. The sample consists of some 740,000 clones, about 91% of them appearing once. Naive CD8 populations comprised CD45RO-negative cells positively selected for CCR7, excluding terminally differentiated effector memory CD45RA+ cells. Each sample came from a Caucasian adult donor living in Nashville, Tennessee. The sample consisted of naive CD8+ T cells sorted from blood. V gene TRBV19 combines with J gene TRBJ2-3; 13 bases line up with TRBD2. The TCR comes from a man aged 25-45 years in good health. The CDR3, as DNA: TGTGCCAGTGGACTAGCGGGAGGCACAGATACGCAGTATTTT. It codes for CASGLAGGTDTQYF.